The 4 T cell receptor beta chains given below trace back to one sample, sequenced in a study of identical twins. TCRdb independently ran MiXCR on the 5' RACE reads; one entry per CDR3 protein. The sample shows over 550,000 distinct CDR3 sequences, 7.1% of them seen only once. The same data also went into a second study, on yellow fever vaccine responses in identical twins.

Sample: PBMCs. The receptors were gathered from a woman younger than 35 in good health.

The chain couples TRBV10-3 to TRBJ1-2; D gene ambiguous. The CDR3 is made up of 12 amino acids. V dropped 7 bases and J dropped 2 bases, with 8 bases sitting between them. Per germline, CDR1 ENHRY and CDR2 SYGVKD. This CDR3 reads CAIKKGNYGYTF. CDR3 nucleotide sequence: TGTGCCATCAAGAAGGGCAACTATGGCTACACCTTC.

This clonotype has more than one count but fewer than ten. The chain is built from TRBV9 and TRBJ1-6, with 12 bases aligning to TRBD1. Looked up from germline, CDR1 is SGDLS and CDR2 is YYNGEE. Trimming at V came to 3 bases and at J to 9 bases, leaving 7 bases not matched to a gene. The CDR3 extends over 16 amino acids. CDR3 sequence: CASSERDRGLGSPLHF. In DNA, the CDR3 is TGTGCCAGCAGCGAGAGGGACAGGGGGCTTGGTTCACCCCTCCACTTT. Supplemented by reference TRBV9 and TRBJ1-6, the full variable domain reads DSGVTQTPKHLITATGQRVTLRCSPRSGDLSVYWYQQSLDQGLQFLIQYYNGEERAKGNILERFSAQQFPDLHSELNLSSLELGDSALYFCASSERDRGLGSPLHFGNGTRLTVT.

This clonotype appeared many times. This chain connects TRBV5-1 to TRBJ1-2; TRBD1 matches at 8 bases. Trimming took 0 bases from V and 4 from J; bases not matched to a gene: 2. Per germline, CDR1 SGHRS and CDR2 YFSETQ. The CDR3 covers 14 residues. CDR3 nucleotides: TGCGCCAGCAGCTTGGCTACAGGGGGCTATGGCTACACCTTC. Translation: CASSLATGGYGYTF.

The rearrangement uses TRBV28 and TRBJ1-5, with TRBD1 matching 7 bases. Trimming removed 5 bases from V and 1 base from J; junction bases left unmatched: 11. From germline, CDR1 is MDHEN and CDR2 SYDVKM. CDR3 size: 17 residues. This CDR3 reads CASSPGKETGSNQPQHF. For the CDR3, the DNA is TGTGCCAGCAGTCCTGGGAAAGAGACAGGGAGCAATCAGCCCCAGCATTTT. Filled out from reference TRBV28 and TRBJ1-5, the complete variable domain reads DVKVTQSSRYLVKRTGEKVFLECVQDMDHENMFWYRQDPGLGLRLIYFSYDVKMKEKGDIPEGYSVSREKKERFSLILESASTNQTSMYLCASSPGKETGSNQPQHFGDGTRLSIL.